This entry lists 21 T cell receptor beta chains sequenced from one sample in a study of blood T cell repertoires in COVID-19. Repertoires were generated with immunoSEQ multiplex PCR, while TCRdb's copy carries only in-frame clones and drops some. Among around 220,000 clones listed, roughly 80% were seen once. The sequenced sample consisted of peripheral blood. The receptors were sampled from a woman older than 75 with COVID-19, enrolled during active disease.

V usage is TRBV9 and J usage is TRBJ2-7, with TRBD2 matching over 10 bases. The ends lost 0 bases at V and 3 bases at J; junction bases unmatched: 0. The V gene's germline CDR1 is SGDLS and CDR2 YYNGEE. The CDR3 has 14 residues. CDR3 region: CASSVVAGGYEQYF. DNA of the CDR3: TGTGCCAGCAGCGTAGTAGCGGGGGGCTACGAGCAGTACTTC.

The chain recombines TRBV6-5 with TRBJ1-5; tentative D call: TRBD1 (5 bases). Trimming removed 6 bases from V and 4 bases from J, with 10 bases in between. The CDR3 has 13 residues. The germline gives CDR1 MNHEY, CDR2 SVGAGI. Here the CDR3 DNA reads TGTGCCAGCAGACCCCAGGGAAATCAGCCCCAGCATTTT. Translating gives CASRPQGNQPQHF.

The CDR3 reads CASKSVPGHNEKLFF. In DNA, the CDR3 is TGTGCCAGCAAATCCGTCCCTGGACATAATGAAAAACTGTTTTTT. The chain joins TRBV6-5 to TRBJ1-4, with D possibly matching TRBD1 (5 bases). The CDR3 totals 15 residues. Trimming removed 7 bases at V and 4 bases at J, with 16 bases between. The germline CDR1 and CDR2 sequences are MNHEY and SVGAGI.

The genes are TRBV6-6 and TRBJ2-1; weak D call: TRBD1 (5 bases). CDR3 length equals 11 residues. CDR1 MNHNY and CDR2 SVGAGI come from the germline V gene (reference sequence). Trimming shortened V by 7 bases and J by 8 bases, and 9 bases separated the two germline ends. DNA of the CDR3: TGTGCCAGCACTCAGGGCCATGAGCAGTTCTTC. This codes for CASTQGHEQFF.

This clone was seen more than once but under ten times. The chain uses TRBV2 and TRBJ2-1, with 10 bases that match TRBD1. The V segment lost 6 bases and the J segment 8 bases; nucleotides outside the gene matches: 10. The CDR3 loop spans 15 amino acids. CDR1 is SNHLY and CDR2 is FYNNEI in the germline V gene. For the CDR3, the DNA is TGTGCCAGCAGGAGGGCCCGGGACAGGGGTGATGAGCAGTTCTTC. Translated, it gives CASRRARDRGDEQFF. Looking up the rest from reference TRBV2 and TRBJ2-1 gives the full variable domain: EPEVTQTPSHQVTQMGQEVILRCVPISNHLYFYWYRQILGQKVEFLVSFYNNEISEKSEIFDDQFSVERPDGSNFTLKIRSTKLEDSAMYFCASRRARDRGDEQFFGPGTRLTVL.

As for this clone: The same CDR3 can be traced to other DNA sequences in this sample. The chain recombines TRBV11-2 with TRBJ2-7; tentative D call: TRBD1 (5 bases). Germline values: CDR1 SGHAT, CDR2 FQNNGV. V was pared by 5 bases and J by 4 bases, with 9 bases between. The CDR3 consists of 12 residues. As DNA, the CDR3 is TGTGCCAGCAGCAGTCAGGGTTACGAGCAGTACTTC. The encoded protein is CASSSQGYEQYF. Together with reference TRBV11-2 and TRBJ2-7, the CDR3 gives the full variable domain: EAGVAQSPRYKIIEKRQSVAFWCNPISGHATLYWYQQILGQGPKLLIQFQNNGVVDDSQLPKDRFSAERLKGVDSTLKIQPAKLEDSAVYLCASSSQGYEQYFGPGTRLTVT.

J is TRBJ1-5 and V is TRBV6-5, with a possible D match to TRBD1 (6 bases). Trimming pared 6 bases from V and 7 bases from J, leaving 16 bases between. The V gene's germline CDR1 is MNHEY and CDR2 SVGAGI. This CDR3 comprises 14 residues. The CDR3 region has the DNA TGTGCCAGCAGACGGCCAGGGGCAGGGCAGCCCCAGCATTTT. It is translated as CASRRPGAGQPQHF.

The J gene is TRBJ1-2, the V gene TRBV6-6, with D possibly TRBD1 on 6 matching bases. Germline V gene sequence: CDR1 MNHNY, CDR2 SVGAGI (reference sequence). With 4 bases removed from V and 3 bases from J, the gap between germline ends came to 18 bases. The CDR3 has 16 residues. This chain's CDR3 is CASSLQGEGLYYGYTF. CDR3 in DNA: TGTGCCAGCAGTTTACAGGGAGAGGGACTATACTATGGCTACACCTTC.

The chain links TRBV19 to TRBJ2-2, with 9 positions matching TRBD1. Germline V lookup: CDR1 LNHDA, CDR2 SQIVND (reference sequence). The length of the CDR3 is 16 residues. J was trimmed by 0 bases and V by 4 bases; bases with no gene match: 3. The CDR3 nucleotides are TGTGCCAGTAGTACCGGGACAGGGACGAACACCGGGGAGCTGTTTTTT. Protein: CASSTGTGTNTGELFF. Supplemented by reference TRBV19 and TRBJ2-2, the full variable domain reads DGGITQSPKYLFRKEGQNVTLSCEQNLNHDAMYWYRQDPGQGLRLIYYSQIVNDFQKGDIAEGYSVSREKKESFPLTVTSAQKNPTAFYLCASSTGTGTNTGELFFGEGSRLTVL.

The chain combines TRBV9 with TRBJ1-4, with D tentatively TRBD1 (5 bases). The CDR3 covers 15 residues. Germline assignment: CDR1 SGDLS and CDR2 YYNGEE. Trimming shortened V by 3 bases and J by 2 bases, and 11 bases separated the two germline ends. The CDR3 DNA sequence: TGTGCCAGCAGCGGTGCCCAGGGCACTAATGAAAAACTGTTTTTT. This codes for CASSGAQGTNEKLFF.

The chain combines TRBV5-8 with TRBJ2-2, with D maybe TRBD1 (5 bases). The germline V gene has CDR1 SGHTS and CDR2 YDEGEE. The CDR3 has 13 residues. V was cut by 2 bases and J by 6 bases, with 8 bases left in between. Here the CDR3 DNA reads TGTGCCAGCAGCTTATGGGGCGCCGGGGAGCTGTTTTTT. Its translation: CASSLWGAGELFF. Full variable domain (missing parts from reference TRBV5-8 and TRBJ2-2): EAGVTQSPTHLIKTRGQQATLRCSPISGHTSVYWYQQALGLGLQFLLWYDEGEERNRGNFPPRFSGRQFPNYSSELNVNALELEDSALYLCASSLWGAGELFFGEGSRLTVL.

About this clone: Mismatch with germline at one junction end may stem from a read error. The chain has TRBV10-3 and TRBJ2-3; a weak D match, TRBD2 (6 bases). Germline assignment: CDR1 ENHRY and CDR2 SYGVKD. CDR3 length equals 15 residues. CDR3 nucleotides: TGTGCCATCACTGAGGGTAACCGCCGGGGGGATACGCAGTATTTT. Amino acid sequence: CAITEGNRRGDTQYF.

The chain joins TRBV19 to TRBJ1-2; D uncertain. Looked up from germline, CDR1 is LNHDA and CDR2 is SQIVND (reference sequence). This CDR3 comprises 12 residues. V gave up 0 bases and J gave up 8 bases, with 7 bases separating them. The CDR3 is CASSIDWAGYTF. The CDR3 DNA reads as TGTGCCAGTAGTATAGATTGGGCCGGCTACACCTTC.

With respect to this clone: Relative to the germline gene, one junction end is altered; a read error may explain this. The chain joins TRBV4-1 to TRBJ1-2; no firm D call. The germline gives CDR1 MGHRA, CDR2 YSYEKL. The CDR3 consists of 13 residues. The CDR3 region is CASSQSSNDGYTF. DNA of the CDR3: TGCGCCAGCAGCCAAAGTAGTAACGATGGCTACACCTTC.

This clone occurred once. The CDR3 loop reads CASSPGQGGYNEQFF. The CDR3 DNA follows: TGTGCCAGCAGCCCGGGACAGGGGGGATACAATGAGCAGTTCTTC. V and J are TRBV5-8 and TRBJ2-1; 11 nucleotides align to TRBD1. The V gene end was trimmed by 4 bases and the J gene end by 4 bases; junction bases not matched to a gene: 4. From germline, CDR1 is SGHTS and CDR2 YDEGEE. This CDR3 spans 15 amino acids.

The CDR3 loop reads CASSYAGGQQFF. The CDR3 nucleotides are TGTGCCAGCAGTTATGCGGGGGGGCAGCAGTTCTTC. The chain carries TRBV6-5 and TRBJ2-1, with 9 bases fitting TRBD2. Germline lookup yields CDR1 MNHEY and CDR2 SVGAGI. The CDR3 runs to 12 residues. V lost 3 bases to trimming and J lost 11 bases; unmatched junction nucleotides: 2.

The chain recombines TRBV19 with TRBJ1-2, with 7 bases aligning to TRBD1. Unmatched junction bases numbered 6, after V lost 8 bases and J lost 3 bases. The germline gives CDR1 LNHDA, CDR2 SQIVND (reference sequence). The CDR3 is 13 residues long. The CDR3 spells CASSRTGDYGYTF. The CDR3 DNA sequence: TGTGCCAGTTCTCGGACAGGCGACTATGGCTACACCTTC.

The chain carries TRBV2 and TRBJ1-1, with D unclear. The CDR3 extends over 11 amino acids. Germline CDR1 SNHLY, CDR2 FYNNEI. Deletions cut 8 bases from V and 5 bases from J, with 9 bases between. The CDR3 loop is CASGEATEAFF. The CDR3 DNA is TGTGCCAGCGGGGAGGCGACTGAAGCTTTCTTT.

V gene TRBV7-2 combines with J gene TRBJ2-3; D is possibly TRBD1 (6 bases). This CDR3 is built from 14 residues. V was cut by 2 bases and J by 8 bases, with 14 bases left in between. Germline CDR1 SGHTA, CDR2 FQGNSA. The CDR3 region has the DNA TGTGCCAGCAGCTTATTACAGGGATGGGGTACGCAGTATTTT. Translation gives CASSLLQGWGTQYF. Full variable domain (missing parts from reference TRBV7-2 and TRBJ2-3): GAGVSQSPSNKVTEKGKDVELRCDPISGHTALYWYRQSLGQGLEFLIYFQGNSAPDKSGLPSDRFSAERTGGSVSTLTIQRTQQEDSAVYLCASSLLQGWGTQYFGPGTRLTVL.

This chain uses TRBV18 with TRBJ1-2, with no clear D. This CDR3 contains 15 residues. In germline, CDR1 is KGHSH, CDR2 LQKENI. The V end was cut by 6 bases, the J end by 1 base, with 15 bases between. CDR3 residues: CASSPGQSINYGYTF. The CDR3 bases are TGTGCCAGCTCGCCAGGCCAGTCCATTAACTATGGCTACACCTTC.

This sequence joins TRBV7-2 and TRBJ2-2; 7 bases are a match to TRBD1. Germline V gene lookup returns CDR1 SGHTA and CDR2 FQGNSA. The length of the CDR3 is 13 residues. With V trimmed by 5 bases and J by 4 bases, 1 base remained unmatched. CDR3: CASSPGGTGELFF. The CDR3 nucleotides read TGTGCCAGCAGCCCAGGGGGCACCGGGGAGCTGTTTTTT.